These 21 T cell receptor beta chains share one sample of origin, sequenced in a study of cytomegalovirus exposure and HLA in healthy donors. Vbeta (60) and Jbeta (13) primers were used in the PCR. The protocol was immunoSEQ multiplex PCR, while the TCRdb copy is restricted to in-frame clones and leaves out a portion. The table lists 200,000 to 250,000 clones, about 81% of them singletons. The material sequenced was PBMCs. Receptors originate from a middle-aged woman in good health and CMV-seronegative.

This chain links TRBV7-2 with TRBJ1-2; the match to TRBD1 covers 7 bases. V dropped 3 bases and J dropped 7; count of bases not matched to a gene: 8. The CDR3 runs 14 residues. Germline V CDR1 and CDR2: SGHTA, FQGNSA. The CDR3 DNA follows: TGTGCCAGCAGCTTTAGGGGGCACCGGGGTGGCTACACCTTC. Translating gives CASSFRGHRGGYTF.

V and J are TRBV4-1 and TRBJ1-1; D call uncertain. This CDR3 is built from 14 residues. V was shortened by 1 base and J by 1 base, with 7 bases between the two germline ends. Germline V lookup: CDR1 MGHRA, CDR2 YSYEKL. CDR3 residues: CASSQGRGNTEAFF. CDR3 sequence (DNA): TGCGCCAGCAGCCAAGGACGGGGGAACACTGAAGCTTTCTTT.

The rearrangement links TRBV4-1 to TRBJ1-1; D may be TRBD1 (6 bases). The V gene's germline CDR1 is MGHRA and CDR2 YSYEKL. Trimming stripped 4 bases from V and 11 bases from J, with 14 bases between. The CDR3 loop spans 12 amino acids. CDR3 sequence: CASSPSGGLAFF. DNA of the CDR3: TGCGCCAGCAGCCCCTCCGGGGGGCTGGCTTTCTTT.

The chain joins TRBV19 to TRBJ2-5; tentative D call: TRBD1 (6 bases). The J call is doubtful: the DNA matches TRBJ2-7 better. In germline, CDR1 is LNHDA, CDR2 SQIVND (reference sequence). This CDR3 is built from 13 residues. CDR3 loop: CASGQGTSYEQYF. The CDR3 bases are TGTGCCAGTGGCCAGGGGACCTCCTACGAGCAGTACTTC.

V is TRBV16 and J is TRBJ2-7, with 9 positions matching TRBD1. Losses at the gene ends were 4 bases for V and 5 bases for J; bases not matched to a gene: 9. This CDR3 is 15 amino acids long. Germline CDR1 KGHSY, CDR2 FQNENV. The CDR3 here is CASSRWDRVVDEQYF. The CDR3 nucleotides are TGTGCCAGCAGCCGTTGGGACAGGGTTGTCGACGAGCAGTACTTC.

The chain carries TRBV6-5 and TRBJ1-1, with TRBD1 matching 7 bases. This CDR3 has 14 amino acids. V lost 0 bases and J lost 8; bases outside the gene matches: 6. The germline CDR1 and CDR2 sequences are MNHEY and SVGAGI. Written as DNA, the CDR3 is TGTGCCAGCAGTTACTCGACAGGGAGCGCGGAAGCTTTCTTT. This encodes CASSYSTGSAEAFF.

The chain is built from TRBV30 and TRBJ1-5, with no clear D. Per the germline V gene, CDR1 is GTSNPN and CDR2 is SVGIG (reference sequence). Trimming removed 0 bases from V and 3 bases from J, with 6 bases in between. CDR3 size: 13 residues. Here the CDR3 reads CAWSVSVNQPQHF. As DNA, the CDR3 is TGTGCCTGGAGTGTGTCAGTCAATCAGCCCCAGCATTTT.

In nucleotides, the CDR3 is TGTGCCAGCAGTCCTCTGGGACTAGCCGCGGGGAATGAGCAGTTCTTC. Its protein product is CASSPLGLAAGNEQFF. The V gene is TRBV28, the J gene TRBJ2-1; 9 nucleotides align to TRBD2. Trimming at V came to 5 bases and at J to 7 bases, leaving 12 bases not matched to a gene. Germline V lookup: CDR1 MDHEN, CDR2 SYDVKM. The CDR3 is made up of 16 amino acids.

J is TRBJ1-3 and V is TRBV19; the D is unclear. From germline, CDR1 is LNHDA and CDR2 SQIVND (reference sequence). This CDR3 has 13 residues. V lost 2 bases and J 1 base, leaving 3 bases between the germline ends. CDR3 DNA sequence: TGTGCCAGTAGTATACAGTCTGGAAACACCATATATTTT. It codes for CASSIQSGNTIYF.

The chain employs TRBV18 and TRBJ2-7; TRBD1 agrees at 12 bases. The length of the CDR3 is 16 residues. Germline-derived CDR1 and CDR2 are KGHSH and LQKENI. The junction had 5 bases not matched to a gene; V was cut back by 4 bases and J by 1 base. CDR3 amino acids: CASSLTGQGASYEQYF. Written as DNA, the CDR3 is TGTGCCAGCTCACTAACGGGACAGGGGGCTTCCTACGAGCAGTACTTC.

The chain couples TRBV4-1 to TRBJ2-6; 7 bases agree with TRBD1. CDR3 length: 17 residues. From germline, CDR1 is MGHRA and CDR2 YSYEKL. V dropped 4 bases and J dropped 4; count of bases not matched to a gene: 10. Here the CDR3 DNA reads TGCGCCAGCAGCCGACTAAAGGGGGCTGGGGGGGCCAACGTCCTGACTTTC. Its protein is CASSRLKGAGGANVLTF.

This clone was seen once. The chain has TRBV5-1 and TRBJ2-1; 11 nucleotides line up with TRBD2. Germline V CDR1 and CDR2: SGHRS, YFSETQ. The CDR3 consists of 16 residues. V was pared by 0 bases and J by 3 bases, with 2 bases of the junction left unmatched. The CDR3 sequence is CASSLALAGDYNEQFF. The CDR3 region has the DNA TGCGCCAGCAGCTTGGCACTAGCGGGGGACTACAATGAGCAGTTCTTC.

This chain connects TRBV27 to TRBJ1-1, with D possibly being TRBD1 (5 bases). Germline CDR1 is MNHEY and CDR2 is SMNVEV (reference sequence). Trimming removed 1 base at V and 1 base at J, with 10 bases between. This CDR3 has 15 residues. CDR3 loop: CASSLYGHQNTEAFF. Written as DNA, the CDR3 is TGTGCCAGCAGTTTATATGGACACCAGAACACTGAAGCTTTCTTT.

The gene calls are TRBV7-9 and TRBJ1-2; a weak D match, TRBD1 (5 bases). CDR3 length: 12 residues. Germline V lookup: CDR1 SEHNR, CDR2 FQNEAQ (reference sequence). V was pared by 11 bases and J by 2 bases, with 12 bases between. CDR3 sequence (DNA): TGTGCCGCGACGGAGGGGAACTATGGCTACACCTTC. Its translation is CAATEGNYGYTF.

The chain is built from TRBV7-3 and TRBJ1-1; D perhaps matches TRBD1 (6 bases). Looked up from germline, CDR1 is SGHTA and CDR2 is FQGTGA. CDR3 length equals 16 residues. Trimming removed 4 bases at V and 1 base at J, with 16 bases between. CDR3 coding DNA: TGTGCCAGCAGCTACTCGGGGGGGCCGAAGAACACTGAAGCTTTCTTT. Translation gives CASSYSGGPKNTEAFF. Full variable domain (remainder filled in from reference TRBV7-3 and TRBJ1-1): GAGVSQTPSNKVTEKGKYVELRCDPISGHTALYWYRQSLGQGPEFLIYFQGTGAADDSGLPNDRFFAVRPEGSVSTLKIQRTERGDSAVYLCASSYSGGPKNTEAFFGQGTRLTVV.

This sequence joins TRBV25-1 and TRBJ2-1; 7 nucleotides match TRBD2. This CDR3 has 15 residues. Germline CDR1 reads MGHDK; CDR2 reads SYGVNS. J lost 4 bases, V lost 2 bases, and 5 bases had no gene match. The CDR3 DNA sequence: TGTGCCAGCAGTGAACCGGGGGGTGGGTACAATGAGCAGTTCTTC. Translating it yields CASSEPGGGYNEQFF.

The chain joins TRBV5-5 to TRBJ2-1, with D maybe TRBD1 (5 bases). V was shortened by 3 bases and J by 6 bases, with 13 bases between the two germline ends. Germline V lookup: CDR1 SGHKS, CDR2 YYEKEE (reference sequence). The CDR3 extends over 14 amino acids. In nucleotides, the CDR3 is TGTGCCAGCAGCTACAGGATAATTAGCAATGAGCAGTTCTTC. It translates to CASSYRIISNEQFF.

This CDR3 reads CASSQAGIPTGELFF. For the CDR3, the DNA is TGTGCCAGCAGCCAAGCCGGGATCCCGACCGGGGAGCTGTTTTTT. This chain connects TRBV4-2 to TRBJ2-2, with D possibly matching TRBD2 (5 bases). V was clipped by 1 base and J by 5 bases, with 11 bases between them. The germline V gene has CDR1 LGHNA and CDR2 YNFKEQ. The CDR3 runs to 15 residues.

This chain links TRBV5-1 with TRBJ2-1; 8 bases line up with TRBD2. The CDR3 contains 18 residues. Germline V gives CDR1 SGHRS, CDR2 YFSETQ. With 2 bases clipped from V and 5 bases from J, the junction kept 15 bases outside the gene matches. The CDR3 region is CASSFFPGLAVEHNEQFF. Here the CDR3 DNA reads TGCGCCAGCAGCTTTTTTCCAGGACTAGCAGTTGAGCACAATGAGCAGTTCTTC. Based on the CDR3 plus reference TRBV5-1 and TRBJ2-1, the full variable domain is KAGVTQTPRYLIKTRGQQVTLSCSPISGHRSVSWYQQTPGQGLQFLFEYFSETQRNKGNFPGRFSGRQFSNSRSEMNVSTLELGDSALYLCASSFFPGLAVEHNEQFFGPGTRLTVL.

V gene TRBV10-2 combines with J gene TRBJ1-1, with no clear D. The CDR3 consists of 12 residues. The germline V and J ends were trimmed by 5 bases and 2 bases, with 6 bases remaining between them. CDR1 is WSHSY and CDR2 is SAAADI in the germline V gene. The CDR3 DNA follows: TGCGCCAGCAGTCTCTCCAACACTGAAGCTTTCTTT. It encodes CASSLSNTEAFF.

The V gene is TRBV5-6, the J gene TRBJ2-7; 8 bases line up with TRBD1. Trimming at V came to 6 bases and at J to 3 bases, leaving 5 bases not matched to a gene. Per the germline V gene, CDR1 is SGHDT and CDR2 is YYEEEE. The length of the CDR3 is 13 residues. CDR3 coding DNA: TGTGCCAGCATAAAACAGGGGGGCTACGAGCAGTACTTC. Translated: CASIKQGGYEQYF.